The 14 T cell receptor beta chains below come from one sample, sequenced in a study of blood T cell repertoires in COVID-19. Sequencing was performed with immunoSEQ multiplex PCR; in TCRdb, only in-frame clones are kept and a portion is missing. Seen here are roughly 100,000 clones, 91% observed once, and the top ten hold roughly 4.3%. The sample comprised peripheral blood. These receptors all come from a man aged 18 to 35 with acute or convalescent COVID-19.

The CDR3 is CASSRPGGTEAFF. CDR3 coding DNA: TGTGCCAGCAGCCGGCCAGGGGGAACTGAAGCTTTCTTT. The chain joins TRBV4-2 to TRBJ1-1; 7 bases fit TRBD1. Germline trimming cut 4 bases from V and 5 bases from J; bases unmatched to any gene: 4. Germline CDR1 reads LGHNA; CDR2 reads YNFKEQ. The CDR3 runs to 13 residues.

The J gene is TRBJ1-4, the V gene TRBV5-1, with 8 bases identical to TRBD1. V shed 0 bases, J shed 1 base, and the junction held 2 bases outside the gene matches. The CDR3 covers 16 residues. In germline, CDR1 is SGHRS, CDR2 YFSETQ. Here the CDR3 reads CASSLGGQGTNEKLFF. For the CDR3, the DNA is TGCGCCAGCAGCTTGGGAGGACAGGGAACTAATGAAAAACTGTTTTTT.

The J gene is TRBJ2-1, the V gene TRBV2; 7 bases line up with TRBD1. Germline values: CDR1 SNHLY, CDR2 FYNNEI. V lost 8 bases and J lost 6; bases outside the gene matches: 7. This CDR3 spans 13 amino acids. The CDR3 region has the DNA TGTGCCAGCCGACAGGGATTAGGCAATGAGCAGTTCTTC. Translating gives CASRQGLGNEQFF.

The J gene is TRBJ1-5, the V gene TRBV4-1; TRBD1 matches at 7 bases. The trim removed 0 bases at V and 5 bases at J, leaving 7 bases unmatched. Germline CDR1 and CDR2: MGHRA and YSYEKL. This CDR3 contains 16 residues. CDR3 sequence: CASSQEGAGGDQPQHF. CDR3 nucleotides: TGCGCCAGCAGCCAAGAGGGGGCAGGGGGAGATCAGCCCCAGCATTTT.

This rearrangement joins TRBV4-1 to TRBJ1-4, with 7 bases lining up with TRBD1. Trimming cost V 1 base and J 0 bases; bases outside gene matches: 8. This CDR3 comprises 18 residues. Germline CDR1 reads MGHRA; CDR2 reads YSYEKL. Here the CDR3 DNA reads TGCGCCAGCAGCCAAGCCCCGGACAGGTTTGCAACTAATGAAAAACTGTTTTTT. Protein sequence: CASSQAPDRFATNEKLFF.

The chain couples TRBV9 to TRBJ2-7, with TRBD2 matching 10 bases. Per the germline V gene, CDR1 is SGDLS and CDR2 is YYNGEE. CDR3 length: 16 residues. Trimming cost V 3 bases and J 3 bases; bases outside gene matches: 9. CDR3 protein: CASSEFGLAELYEQYF. The CDR3 bases are TGTGCCAGCAGCGAATTTGGACTAGCGGAACTCTACGAGCAGTACTTC.

The V gene is TRBV10-2, the J gene TRBJ2-7, with D maybe TRBD1 (5 bases). V shed 6 bases and J shed 2 bases, with 14 bases lying between them. The CDR3 consists of 14 residues. CDR1 and CDR2 (germline): WSHSY, SAAADI. The CDR3 protein is CASRGHQSTYEQYF. The CDR3 DNA sequence: TGCGCCAGCAGGGGGCACCAGTCGACCTACGAGCAGTACTTC.

The V and J genes are TRBV7-6 and TRBJ2-5; 13 nucleotides agree with TRBD2. CDR3 length: 17 residues. Germline V CDR1 and CDR2: SGHVS, FNYEAQ. The V and J ends lost 5 bases and 1 base, in that order; junction bases with no gene match: 7. CDR3 in DNA: TGTGCCAGCAGCGAGAGACTAGCGGGGGGTCTCCAAGAGACCCAGTACTTC. It yields the protein CASSERLAGGLQETQYF.

The V and J genes are TRBV9 and TRBJ2-1, with D maybe TRBD1 (5 bases). Germline lookup yields CDR1 SGDLS and CDR2 YYNGEE. Trimming removed 0 bases from V and 8 bases from J, with 15 bases in between. The CDR3 loop spans 15 amino acids. CDR3 in amino acids: CASSVGGPLGDEQFF. CDR3 DNA: TGTGCCAGCAGCGTAGGGGGTCCCCTAGGGGATGAGCAGTTCTTC.

The J gene is TRBJ2-3, the V gene TRBV5-1; 9 bases map to TRBD1. Trimming cost V 5 bases and J 4 bases; bases outside gene matches: 8. From germline, CDR1 is SGHRS and CDR2 YFSETQ. CDR3 size: 15 residues. The CDR3 nucleotides read TGCGCCAGCAGACTACAGGGGGCGGTCCCAGATACGCAGTATTTT. It is translated as CASRLQGAVPDTQYF.

The rearrangement uses TRBV5-1 and TRBJ2-1, with D tentatively TRBD1 (5 bases). V dropped 5 bases and J dropped 8 bases, with 17 bases sitting between them. The germline V gene has CDR1 SGHRS and CDR2 YFSETQ. This CDR3 is 14 amino acids long. CDR3 in DNA: TGCGCCAGCAGTTCCCCTCACCTACAGGATGAGCAGTTCTTC. Protein sequence: CASSSPHLQDEQFF.

This sequence joins TRBV19 and TRBJ2-1; 8 bases are shared with TRBD1. Germline loops: CDR1 LNHDA, CDR2 SQIVND (reference sequence). This CDR3 has 14 residues. The trim removed 6 bases at V and 3 bases at J, leaving 4 bases unmatched. The CDR3 nucleotides read TGTGCCAGTAGAGACAGGGGAGGCTACAATGAGCAGTTCTTC. Encoded protein: CASRDRGGYNEQFF.

This clone came up a few times. J is TRBJ2-7 and V is TRBV6-5; TRBD1 aligns across 12 bases. CDR1 and CDR2 from the germline V gene are MNHEY and SVGAGI. V was pared by 6 bases and J by 6 bases, with 3 bases of the junction left unmatched. The CDR3 is made up of 13 amino acids. The CDR3 DNA is TGTGCCAGCAGGGGACAGGGGGCATTCGAGCAGTACTTC. It is translated as CASRGQGAFEQYF.

This chain uses TRBV9 with TRBJ2-1; D is unclear. V gave up 0 bases and J gave up 0 bases, with 7 bases separating them. The CDR3 runs 15 residues. Germline-derived CDR1 and CDR2 are SGDLS and YYNGEE. CDR3 residues: CASSVGVTSYNEQFF. CDR3 nucleotide sequence: TGTGCCAGCAGCGTAGGAGTCACCTCCTACAATGAGCAGTTCTTC.